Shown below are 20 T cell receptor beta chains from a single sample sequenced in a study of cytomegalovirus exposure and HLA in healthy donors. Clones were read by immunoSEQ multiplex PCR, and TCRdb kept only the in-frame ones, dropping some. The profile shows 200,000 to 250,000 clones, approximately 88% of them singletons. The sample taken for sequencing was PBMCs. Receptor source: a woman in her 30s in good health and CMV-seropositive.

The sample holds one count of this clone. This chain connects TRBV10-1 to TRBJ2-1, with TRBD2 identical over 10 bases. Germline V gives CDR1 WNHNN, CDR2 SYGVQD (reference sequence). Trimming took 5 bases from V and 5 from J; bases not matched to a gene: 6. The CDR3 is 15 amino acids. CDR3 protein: CASSILAGPNNEQFF. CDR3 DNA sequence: TGCGCCAGCAGTATACTAGCGGGACCCAACAATGAGCAGTTCTTC.

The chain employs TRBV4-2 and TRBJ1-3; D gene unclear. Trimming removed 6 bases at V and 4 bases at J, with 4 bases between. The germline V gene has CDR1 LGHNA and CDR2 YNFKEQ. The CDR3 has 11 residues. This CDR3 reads CASRGGNTIYF. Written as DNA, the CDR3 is TGTGCCAGCAGGGGGGGAAACACCATATATTTT.

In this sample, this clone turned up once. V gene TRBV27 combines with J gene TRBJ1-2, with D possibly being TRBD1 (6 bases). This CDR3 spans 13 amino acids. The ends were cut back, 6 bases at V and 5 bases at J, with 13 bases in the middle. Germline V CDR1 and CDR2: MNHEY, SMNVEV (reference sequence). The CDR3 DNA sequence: TGTGCCAGCAGCCGTCTACAGGGATATGGCTACACCTTC. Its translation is CASSRLQGYGYTF.

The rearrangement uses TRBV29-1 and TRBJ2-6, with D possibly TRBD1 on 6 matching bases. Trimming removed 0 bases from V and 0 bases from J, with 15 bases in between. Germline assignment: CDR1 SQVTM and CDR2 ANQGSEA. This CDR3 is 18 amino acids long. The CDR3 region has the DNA TGCAGCGTTGAAGAATGGGTTTCAGGGGACTCTGGGGCCAACGTCCTGACTTTC. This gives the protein CSVEEWVSGDSGANVLTF.

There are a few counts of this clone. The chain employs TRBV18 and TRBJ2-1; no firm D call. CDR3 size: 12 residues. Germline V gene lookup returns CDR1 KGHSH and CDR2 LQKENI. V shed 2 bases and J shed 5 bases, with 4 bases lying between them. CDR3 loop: CASSPGHNEQFF. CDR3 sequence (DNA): TGTGCCAGCTCACCAGGGCACAATGAGCAGTTCTTC. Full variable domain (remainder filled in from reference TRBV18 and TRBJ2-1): NAGVMQNPRHLVRRRGQEARLRCSPMKGHSHVYWYRQLPEEGLKFMVYLQKENIIDESGMPKERFSAEFPKEGPSILRIQQVVRGDSAAYFCASSPGHNEQFFGPGTRLTVL.

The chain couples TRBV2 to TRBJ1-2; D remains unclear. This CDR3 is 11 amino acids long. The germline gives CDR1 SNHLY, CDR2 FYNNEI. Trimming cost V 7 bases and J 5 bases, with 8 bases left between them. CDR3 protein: CASTGGYGYTF. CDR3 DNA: TGTGCCAGCACAGGAGGTTATGGCTACACCTTC.

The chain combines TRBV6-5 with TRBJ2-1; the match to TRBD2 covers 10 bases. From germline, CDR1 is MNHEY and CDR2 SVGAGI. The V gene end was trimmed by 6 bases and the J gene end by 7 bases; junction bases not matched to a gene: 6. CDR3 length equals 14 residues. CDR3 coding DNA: TGTGCCAGCAGGCCTAGCGGGAGTAGGAATGAGCAGTTCTTC. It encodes CASRPSGSRNEQFF.

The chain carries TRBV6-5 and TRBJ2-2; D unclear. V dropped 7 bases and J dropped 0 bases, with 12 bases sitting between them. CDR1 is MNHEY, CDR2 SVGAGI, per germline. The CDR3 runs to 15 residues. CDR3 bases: TGTGCCAGCATATCCAAACCCTCGAACACCGGGGAGCTGTTTTTT. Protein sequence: CASISKPSNTGELFF.

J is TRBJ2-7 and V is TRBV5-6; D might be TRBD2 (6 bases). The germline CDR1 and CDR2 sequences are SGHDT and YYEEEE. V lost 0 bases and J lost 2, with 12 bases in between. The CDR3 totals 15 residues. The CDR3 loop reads CASSLGHSSAYEQYF. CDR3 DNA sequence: TGTGCCAGCAGCTTGGGACACTCTAGCGCCTACGAGCAGTACTTC. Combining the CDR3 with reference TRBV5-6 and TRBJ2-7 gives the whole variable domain DAGVTQSPTHLIKTRGQQVTLRCSPKSGHDTVSWYQQALGQGPQFIFQYYEEEERQRGNFPDRFSGHQFPNYSSELNVNALLLGDSALYLCASSLGHSSAYEQYFGPGTRLTVT.

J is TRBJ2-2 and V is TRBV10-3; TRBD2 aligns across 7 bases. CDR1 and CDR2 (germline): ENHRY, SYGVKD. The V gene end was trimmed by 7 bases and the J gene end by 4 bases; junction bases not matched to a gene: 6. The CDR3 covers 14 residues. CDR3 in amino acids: CAIMPAGSTGELFF. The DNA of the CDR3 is TGTGCCATCATGCCAGCGGGGTCCACCGGGGAGCTGTTTTTT.

The CDR3 DNA reads TGTGCCAGCAGTGGGACAGGGGTAGATACGCAGTATTTT. Protein: CASSGTGVDTQYF. The rearrangement uses TRBV6-1 and TRBJ2-3; TRBD1 agrees at 9 bases. The CDR3 is 13 residues long. V was pared by 4 bases and J by 5 bases, with 1 base of the junction left unmatched. Germline V CDR1 and CDR2: MNHNS, SASEGT.

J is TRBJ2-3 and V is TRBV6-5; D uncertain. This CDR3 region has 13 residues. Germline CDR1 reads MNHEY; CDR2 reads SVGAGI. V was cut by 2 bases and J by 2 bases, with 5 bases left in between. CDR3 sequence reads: CASSYNNTDTQYF. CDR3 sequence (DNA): TGTGCCAGCAGTTACAACAACACAGATACGCAGTATTTT.

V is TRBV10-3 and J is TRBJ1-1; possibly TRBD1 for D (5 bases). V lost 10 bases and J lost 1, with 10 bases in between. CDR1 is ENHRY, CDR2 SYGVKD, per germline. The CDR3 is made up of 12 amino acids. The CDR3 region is CASSGTNTEAFF. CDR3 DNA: TGTGCCAGTTCCGGGACGAACACTGAAGCTTTCTTT.

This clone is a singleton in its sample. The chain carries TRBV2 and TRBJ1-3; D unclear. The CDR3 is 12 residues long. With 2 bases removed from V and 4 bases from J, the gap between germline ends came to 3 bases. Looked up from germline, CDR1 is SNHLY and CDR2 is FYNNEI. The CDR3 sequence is CASSETGNTIYF. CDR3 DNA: TGTGCCAGCAGTGAAACGGGAAACACCATATATTTT.

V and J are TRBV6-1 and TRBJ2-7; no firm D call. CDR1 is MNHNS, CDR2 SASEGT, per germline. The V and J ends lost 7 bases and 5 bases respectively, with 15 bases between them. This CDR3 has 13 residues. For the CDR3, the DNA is TGTGCCAGCACCGAAATAGGTTCCGACGAGCAGTACTTC. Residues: CASTEIGSDEQYF.

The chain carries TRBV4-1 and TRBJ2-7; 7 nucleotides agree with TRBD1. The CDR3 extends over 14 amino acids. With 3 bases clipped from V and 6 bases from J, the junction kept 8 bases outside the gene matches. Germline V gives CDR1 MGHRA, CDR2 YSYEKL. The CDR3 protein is CASSQAGGRGEQYF. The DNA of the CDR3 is TGCGCCAGCAGCCAGGCAGGGGGACGCGGCGAGCAGTACTTC.

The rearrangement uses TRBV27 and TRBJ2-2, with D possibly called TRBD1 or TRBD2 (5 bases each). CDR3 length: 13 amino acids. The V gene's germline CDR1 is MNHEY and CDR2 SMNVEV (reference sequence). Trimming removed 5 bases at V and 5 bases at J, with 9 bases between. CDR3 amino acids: CASSLRETGELFF. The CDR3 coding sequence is TGTGCCAGCAGTCTCAGGGAGACCGGGGAGCTGTTTTTT.

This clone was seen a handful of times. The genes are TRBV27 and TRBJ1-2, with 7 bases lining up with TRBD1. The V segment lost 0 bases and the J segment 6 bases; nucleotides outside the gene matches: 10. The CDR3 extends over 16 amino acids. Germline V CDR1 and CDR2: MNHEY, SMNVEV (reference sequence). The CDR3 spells CASSLSAPERGHGYTF. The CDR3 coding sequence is TGTGCCAGCAGTTTATCGGCCCCGGAAAGGGGGCATGGCTACACCTTC.

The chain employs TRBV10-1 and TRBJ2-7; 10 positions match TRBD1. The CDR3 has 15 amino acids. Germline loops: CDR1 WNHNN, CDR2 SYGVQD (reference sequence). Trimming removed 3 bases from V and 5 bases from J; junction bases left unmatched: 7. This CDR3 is CASSDRDRGNDEQYF. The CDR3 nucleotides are TGCGCCAGCAGTGACCGGGACAGGGGAAACGACGAGCAGTACTTC.

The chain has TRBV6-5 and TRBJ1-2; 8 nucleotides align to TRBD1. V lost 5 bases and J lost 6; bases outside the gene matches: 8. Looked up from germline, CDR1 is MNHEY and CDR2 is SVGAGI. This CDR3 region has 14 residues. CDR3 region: CASSKGQGLHGYTF. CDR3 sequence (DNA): TGTGCCAGCAGTAAAGGACAGGGTTTGCATGGCTACACCTTC.